A selection of T cell receptor beta chains follows, all from one sample in a study of cytomegalovirus exposure and HLA in healthy donors. Using immunoSEQ multiplex PCR, the repertoire was profiled, and TCRdb retains in-frame clones only, with some absent. Of 50,000 to 55,000 clones in the sample, roughly 72% were seen once. Source material: PBMCs. The source is a woman in her fifties or sixties in good health and CMV-seropositive. Both conserved end residues are part of each CDR3. D genes are given only for firm matches. Clone size appears in some rows only: once, few, many, or a class for an expanded clone.

16 | TRBJ1-1 | TRBV28 | NA | NA | TGTGCCAGCACCCTTAGGGAGGGGTCGGGTGACACTGAAGCTTTCTTT | CASTLREGSGDTEAFF
15 | TRBJ2-1 | TRBV27 | NA | TRBD1 | TGTGCCAGCAGTTCAACAGGGGGCTTCAGTGGTGAGCAGTTCTTC | CASSSTGGFSGEQFF
15 | TRBJ2-3 | TRBV5-4 | few | TRBD2 | TGTGCCAGCAGCTTGGGGCAGCGGGGGGGCGACACGCAGTATTTT | CASSLGQRGGDTQYF
14 | TRBJ2-2 | TRBV19 | NA | NA | TGTGCCAGTAGTAACCGGGACACCACCGGGGAGCTGTTTTTT | CASSNRDTTGELFF
14 | TRBJ1-1 | TRBV2 | once | NA | TGTGCCAGCACGGGGAGGGGTATGAACACTGAAGCTTTCTTT | CASTGRGMNTEAFF
13 | TRBJ2-7 | TRBV18 | NA | NA | TGTGCCAGCTCCCATAGACAGGACTACGAGCAGTACTTC | CASSHRQDYEQYF
14 | TRBJ2-5 | TRBV30 | NA | NA | TGTGCCTGGGTCGACAGTTACCTAGAAGAGACCCAGTACTTC | CAWVDSYLEETQYF
13 | TRBJ2-7 | TRBV18 | once | NA | TGTGCCAGCTCACCAGAGTTTGGTTTTGAGCAGTACTTC | CASSPEFGFEQYF
17 | TRBJ2-2 | TRBV9 | NA | NA | TGTGCCAGCAGCCTTCCCCTAGGGGGAGTTGATACCGGGGAGCTGTTTTTT | CASSLPLGGVDTGELFF
13 | TRBJ2-5 | TRBV18 | NA | TRBD1 | TGTGCCAGCTCACCCTGGGGACAGGGGACCCAGTACTTC | CASSPWGQGTQYF
14 | TRBJ2-7 | TRBV5-4 | few | TRBD1 | TGTGCCAGCAGCTCCGGACAGGGGGGCTACGAGCAGTACTTC | CASSSGQGGYEQYF
15 | TRBJ1-2 | TRBV7-2 | NA | NA | TGTGCCAGCAGCATACCTGGTATGGTGACTAGAGGCTACACCTTC | CASSIPGMVTRGYTF
17 | TRBJ2-2 | TRBV7-6 | NA | NA | TGTGCCAGCAGCTTAGAGACTAGGGGAGGCAACACCGGGGAGCTGTTTTTT | CASSLETRGGNTGELFF
15 | TRBJ2-4 | TRBV7-2 | NA | TRBD1 | TGTGCCAGCAGCAGACAGGGGGCGGTCAAAAACATTCAGTACTTC | CASSRQGAVKNIQYF
13 | TRBJ2-3 | TRBV28 | NA | NA | TGTGCCAGCAGTTTAAAAACGGGAGTTGCGCAGTATTTT | CASSLKTGVAQYF
17 | TRBJ2-3 | TRBV2 | few | TRBD1 | TGTGCCAGCATAGAGGGACAGGGTTCCTCTAGCACAGATACGCAGTATTTT | CASIEGQGSSSTDTQYF
16 | TRBJ1-4 | TRBV28 | NA | TRBD1 | TGTGCCAGCAGTTTGGATAGACAGGGGGTAAGGGAAAAACTGTTTTTT | CASSLDRQGVREKLFF
15 | TRBJ2-3 | TRBV5-4 | NA | TRBD2 | TGTGCCAGCAGTCCTAGCGGGAGGTGGACAGATACGCAGTATTTT | CASSPSGRWTDTQYF
11 | TRBJ1-4 | TRBV29-1 | NA | NA | TGCAGCGTTGCATTTAATGAAAAACTGTTTTTT | CSVAFNEKLFF
14 | TRBJ2-7 | TRBV2 | few | TRBD2 | TGTGCCAGCAGTGAAGTTCTAGCGGCCTACGAGCAGTACTTC | CASSEVLAAYEQYF
12 | TRBJ2-2 | TRBV27 | few | NA | TGTGCCAGCAGTGGGCATACCGGGGAGCTGTTTTTT | CASSGHTGELFF
15 | TRBJ2-3 | TRBV5-1 | NA | NA | TGCGCCAGCAGCTTAGAACTAGCAGGTGCAGATACGCAGTATTTT | CASSLELAGADTQYF
14 | TRBJ1-3 | TRBV9 | once | TRBD1 | TGTGCCAGCAGCGTCCGGGACAGGGGAAACACCATATATTTT | CASSVRDRGNTIYF
15 | TRBJ2-3 | TRBV5-1 | few | NA | TGCGCCAGCAGTTTAGGTCAGGGCCGCACAGATACGCAGTATTTT | CASSLGQGRTDTQYF
15 | TRBJ2-2 | TRBV30 | medium-sized | TRBD2 | TGTGCCTGGAGTGTACTAGCGGGAGACACCGGGGAGCTGTTTTTT | CAWSVLAGDTGELFF
14 | TRBJ2-7 | TRBV7-9 | NA | NA | TGTGCCAGCAGCTTCCGGGACTTATCCTACGAGCAGTACTTC | CASSFRDLSYEQYF
13 | TRBJ2-7 | TRBV7-9 | NA | NA | TGTGCCAGCAGCTTAGATTTCTCCTACGAGCAGTACTTC | CASSLDFSYEQYF
14 | TRBJ2-5 | TRBV7-9 | once | TRBD1 | TGTGCCAGCAGCCCGGGACAGGGCGGCGAGACCCAGTACTTC | CASSPGQGGETQYF
13 | TRBJ1-1 | TRBV9 | NA | NA | TGTGCCAGCAGCCCTAGCGGAGGGTCTGAAGCTTTCTTT | CASSPSGGSEAFF
15 | TRBJ2-1 | TRBV7-9 | NA | NA | TGTGCCAGCAGCTTAGCGCCTGCAGGGGGACTTGAGCAGTTCTTC | CASSLAPAGGLEQFF
17 | TRBJ2-3 | TRBV2 | NA | NA | TGTGCCAGCAGTCAACCCTTACAGGAAACTAGCACAGATACGCAGTATTTT | CASSQPLQETSTDTQYF
16 | TRBJ2-7 | TRBV7-2 | NA | TRBD2 | TGTGCCAGCAGCTTAGCCCGTAGCGGGGGAGGCTACGAGCAGTACTTC | CASSLARSGGGYEQYF
12 | TRBJ2-7 | TRBV25-1 | NA | NA | TGTGCCAGCGAAGAGACATCCTACGAGCAGTACTTC | CASEETSYEQYF
16 | TRBJ1-5 | TRBV4-2 | NA | TRBD1 | TGTGCCAGCAGCCATTGGACAGGCCTTAGCAATCAGCCCCAGCATTTT | CASSHWTGLSNQPQHF
14 | TRBJ2-3 | TRBV19 | NA | NA | TGTGCCAGTAGTAGGCAATCCATGGCAGATACGCAGTATTTT | CASSRQSMADTQYF
14 | TRBJ2-3 | TRBV6-5 | NA | NA | TGTGCCAGCAGCTGGGAACGAGGGACAGATACGCAGTATTTT | CASSWERGTDTQYF
14 | TRBJ1-4 | TRBV7-6 | NA | TRBD1 | TGTGCCAGCAGCCTACAGGGGGCCAAAGAAAAACTGTTTTTT | CASSLQGAKEKLFF
15 | TRBJ2-5 | TRBV28 | NA | TRBD1 | TGTGCCAGCAGTTCTGCGGACAGGGGGACGGAGACCCAGTACTTC | CASSSADRGTETQYF
13 | TRBJ2-7 | TRBV28 | NA | TRBD2 | TGTGCCAGCAGTTTGGGGGGGGACTTGGAGCAGTACTTC | CASSLGGDLEQYF
16 | TRBJ2-2 | TRBV6-5 | few | NA | TGTGCCAGCAGTTACTCGTTCTTTCCTAAACCGGGGGAGCTGTTTTTT | CASSYSFFPKPGELFF
14 | TRBJ2-7 | TRBV18 | NA | TRBD1 | TGTGCCAGCTCAGCCGGGACAGGGGACTACGAGCAGTACTTC | CASSAGTGDYEQYF
15 | TRBJ2-1 | TRBV25-1 | NA | NA | TGTGCCAGCAGTGCGACTGGCGGCGAGTACAATGAGCAGTTCTTC | CASSATGGEYNEQFF
13 | TRBJ2-4 | TRBV7-9 | NA | NA | TGTGCCAGCACACCCCGGGGTGATAGCATTCAGTACTTC | CASTPRGDSIQYF
18 | TRBJ1-4 | TRBV5-6 | few | NA | TGTGCCAGCAGCTTGGGTGCCATCTTAGGGGCAGCTAATGAAAAACTGTTTTTT | CASSLGAILGAANEKLFF
15 | TRBJ2-7 | TRBV7-7 | NA | TRBD1 | TGTGCCAGCAGCTTAGCGGGACAGGCGCCCCGCGAGCAGTACTTC | CASSLAGQAPREQYF
16 | TRBJ2-5 | TRBV7-2 | NA | NA | TGTGCCAGCAGCTTAGTCACATCAGCGGCGGGAGAGACCCAGTACTTC | CASSLVTSAAGETQYF
14 | TRBJ1-2 | TRBV19 | NA | NA | TGTGCCAGTAGTATCGCAGGGATCAACTATGGCTACACCTTC | CASSIAGINYGYTF
13 | TRBJ1-2 | TRBV10-3 | NA | NA | TGTGCCATCAGTTGGGCAGGGGACTATGGCTACACCTTC | CAISWAGDYGYTF
16 | TRBJ1-5 | TRBV4-1 | few | NA | TGCGCCAGCAGCCAAGAGGAGGGTTTGAGCAATCAGCCCCAGCATTTT | CASSQEEGLSNQPQHF
14 | TRBJ1-2 | TRBV7-9 | NA | NA | TGTGCCAGCAGCCCTCCAAGCCGGAACTATGGCTACACCTTC | CASSPPSRNYGYTF
15 | TRBJ2-1 | TRBV7-7 | once | TRBD2 | TGTGCCAGCAGCGCCCAGCGGGGGAGCTACAATGAGCAGTTCTTC | CASSAQRGSYNEQFF
17 | TRBJ2-5 | TRBV7-2 | NA | TRBD2 | TGTGCCAGCAGCTTAGGGGGCCTAGCGGCGGGGGGAGAGACCCAGTACTTC | CASSLGGLAAGGETQYF